This T cell receptor beta chain was captured by sequencing in a study of a mutant IDH1 vaccine in newly diagnosed glioma. Study in general: Patients were started on vaccination 4-6 weeks after radiotherapy alone, or with temozolomide cycles. Patients' prior therapy spanned radiotherapy, temozolomide, or both; most underwent both.

Deletions cut 2 bases from V and 1 base from J, with 9 bases between. This CDR3 is built from 15 residues. Germline V gives CDR1 SGDLS, CDR2 YYNGEE. As for time point: week 23, last vaccination. Each dose of the vaccine consisted of 300 ug of mutant IDH1 20-mer peptide, with topical imiquimod. Patients carried new grade 3 or 4 IDH1-mutant astrocytomas lacking nuclear ATRX. Repertoires were generated with immunoSEQ multiplex PCR, while TCRdb's copy carries only in-frame clones and drops some. The sample carries 30,000 to 40,000 clones, roughly 80% recorded once. Points on this clone: What it binds is unknown.

Specimen: PBMCs, collected from a glioma patient whose treatment included an IDH1 peptide vaccine. The V call is TRBV9, the J call TRBJ2-2, with D maybe TRBD1 (5 bases). The receptor was derived from a man aged 40-49 years with glioma. DNA of the CDR3: TGTGCCAGCAGCGTTAACAGGTTGAACACCGGGGAGCTGTTTTTT. This codes for CASSVNRLNTGELFF. The full variable domain, its missing parts supplied by reference TRBV9 and TRBJ2-2, is DSGVTQTPKHLITATGQRVTLRCSPRSGDLSVYWYQQSLDQGLQFLIQYYNGEERAKGNILERFSAQQFPDLHSELNLSSLELGDSALYFCASSVNRLNTGELFFGEGSRLTVL.